This record covers a single T cell receptor beta chain. Its antigen remains unidentified. Libraries were prepared by immunoSEQ multiplex PCR; TCRdb keeps only in-frame clonotypes and omits some of them. The sample contains about 110,000 clones, 92% of which appear only once. This entry belongs to a study of siplizumab effects on memory and regulatory T cells. V gave up 8 bases and J gave up 7 bases; unmatched junction bases: 5. Germline CDR1 WSHSY, CDR2 SAAADI. The CDR3 runs 13 residues. Regarding the study as a whole: Sequences below about 10^-5 frequency were poorly captured, limiting mapping of alloreactive clones. Naive T cells, seemingly more diverse than memory cells, seemed major alloresponse contributors. Siplizumab significantly reduced alloreactive sequences traceable to unstimulated CD4+ memory cells.

The sequence derives from a human donor in good health. Sequences were obtained from Tregs sorted from blood. V is TRBV10-2 and J is TRBJ2-1, with TRBD1 matching over 10 bases. The CDR3: CASAGQGINEQFF. Written as DNA, the CDR3 is TGCGCCAGCGCGGGACAGGGGATAAATGAGCAGTTCTTC.